Listed below are T cell receptor beta chains from one sample, sequenced in a study of blood T cells in healthy people across ages. MiXCR, run by TCRdb on the 5' RACE reads, gives a single entry per CDR3 protein. The table includes roughly 560,000 distinct CDR3 sequences, approximately 25% detected once. These data are also associated with another study on T cells of mothers and their children.

The material sequenced was blood. The source of these receptors is a boy under 18 in good health. Both conserved end residues are part of each CDR3. D genes are given only for firm matches. Some rows have no size entry. The others give once, few or many, or a class for an expanded clone.

v_gene: TRBV29-1
abundance: .
j_gene: TRBJ2-1
d_gene: .
CDR3nt: TGCAGCGTCGCCCCCCGCAGGGGAGGTAATGAGCAGTTCTTC
CDR3aa: CSVAPRRGGNEQFF

v_gene: TRBV4-1
abundance: .
j_gene: TRBJ2-6
d_gene: .
CDR3nt: TGCGCCAGCAGCCAAGCTCCGGGGCCTGGGGCCAACGTCCTGACTTTC
CDR3aa: CASSQAPGPGANVLTF

v_gene: TRBV5-4
abundance: .
j_gene: TRBJ2-1
d_gene: TRBD1
CDR3nt: TGTGCCAGCAGCTTGGCAGGACAGGTATCCTACAATGAGCAGTTCTTC
CDR3aa: CASSLAGQVSYNEQFF

v_gene: TRBV6-6
abundance: .
j_gene: TRBJ1-5
d_gene: .
CDR3nt: TGTGCCAGCAGTCCGCCCTGGGGTGATAGCAATCAGCCCCAGCATTTT
CDR3aa: CASSPPWGDSNQPQHF

v_gene: TRBV7-9
abundance: .
j_gene: TRBJ2-3
d_gene: TRBD2
CDR3nt: TGTGCCAGCAGCTTAAGGCGGGGGGGCTCTAGCACAGATACGCAGTATTTT
CDR3aa: CASSLRRGGSSTDTQYF

v_gene: TRBV6-6
abundance: .
j_gene: TRBJ2-3
d_gene: TRBD2
CDR3nt: TGTGCCAGCAGTTCTAGCGGGGGGGTAGATACGCAGTATTTT
CDR3aa: CASSSSGGVDTQYF

v_gene: TRBV7-9
abundance: .
j_gene: TRBJ1-5
d_gene: .
CDR3nt: TGTGCCAGCAGCTTAAGCGGTTCTGGGCGTGATATTCAGCCCCAGCATTTT
CDR3aa: CASSLSGSGRDIQPQHF

v_gene: TRBV5-5
abundance: few
j_gene: TRBJ1-5
d_gene: .
CDR3nt: TGTGCCAGCGCTAAGGGACCCTCACAGGCGATTTATAGCAATCAGCCCCAGCATTTT
CDR3aa: CASAKGPSQAIYSNQPQHF

v_gene: TRBV6-6
abundance: .
j_gene: TRBJ2-7
d_gene: .
CDR3nt: TGTGCCAGCAGTAACTCAGGGGGGGCCACCTACGAGCAGTACTTC
CDR3aa: CASSNSGGATYEQYF

v_gene: TRBV7-9
abundance: .
j_gene: TRBJ2-1
d_gene: TRBD2
CDR3nt: TGTGCCAGCAGCCTGGTCGGCGGGAGTTCTTACAATGAGCAGTTCTTC
CDR3aa: CASSLVGGSSYNEQFF

v_gene: TRBV29-1
abundance: .
j_gene: TRBJ2-7
d_gene: TRBD1
CDR3nt: TGCAGCGCCGGGACAGGCTACGAGCAGTACTTC
CDR3aa: CSAGTGYEQYF

v_gene: TRBV27
abundance: many
j_gene: TRBJ2-2
d_gene: .
CDR3nt: TGTGCCAGCAGCTTTGGCACCGGGGAGCTGTTTTTT
CDR3aa: CASSFGTGELFF

v_gene: TRBV5-4
abundance: .
j_gene: TRBJ1-2
d_gene: .
CDR3nt: TGTGCCAGCAGCTCTGGCGGGGGGTCTGACTATGGCTACACCTTC
CDR3aa: CASSSGGGSDYGYTF

v_gene: TRBV20-1
abundance: few
j_gene: TRBJ1-2
d_gene: TRBD1
CDR3nt: TGCAGTGTGAAGGGACAGGGGGCGTCTGGCTACACCTTC
CDR3aa: CSVKGQGASGYTF

v_gene: TRBV7-2
abundance: .
j_gene: TRBJ2-3
d_gene: TRBD2
CDR3nt: TGTGCCAGCAGCTTCGCGGGAGGGGGCACAGATACGCAGTATTTT
CDR3aa: CASSFAGGGTDTQYF

v_gene: TRBV4-3
abundance: few
j_gene: TRBJ2-7
d_gene: .
CDR3nt: TGCGCCAGCAGCCAAGATCACCCTAGCAGACACGAGCAGTACTTC
CDR3aa: CASSQDHPSRHEQYF

v_gene: TRBV24-1
abundance: few
j_gene: TRBJ2-7
d_gene: .
CDR3nt: TGTGCCACCAGTGACTCCAACAGGGTCCGAGGGGAGCAGTACTTC
CDR3aa: CATSDSNRVRGEQYF

v_gene: TRBV3-1
abundance: .
j_gene: TRBJ2-2
d_gene: .
CDR3nt: TGTGCCAGCAGCCACGGCGGAGCGAACACCGGGGAGCTGTTTTTT
CDR3aa: CASSHGGANTGELFF

v_gene: TRBV20-1
abundance: few
j_gene: TRBJ2-5
d_gene: .
CDR3nt: TGCAGTGCCCAGGGCCTAACGCAATGGGTTTCGACCCAGTACTTC
CDR3aa: CSAQGLTQWVSTQYF

v_gene: TRBV18
abundance: few
j_gene: TRBJ1-1
d_gene: .
CDR3nt: TGTGCCAGCTCATCCTTGGGACAGAACACTGAAGCTTTCTTT
CDR3aa: CASSSLGQNTEAFF

v_gene: TRBV20-1
abundance: .
j_gene: TRBJ2-1
d_gene: TRBD2
CDR3nt: TGCAGTGCTAGAGATCGCGCGAGGAAGCTAGCGGGGGGGAAAATCAATGAGCAGTTCTTC
CDR3aa: CSARDRARKLAGGKINEQFF

v_gene: TRBV27
abundance: few
j_gene: TRBJ2-7
d_gene: .
CDR3nt: TGTGCCAGCACTTATTCCCTCGGGTACGAGCAGTACTTC
CDR3aa: CASTYSLGYEQYF

v_gene: TRBV29-1
abundance: few
j_gene: TRBJ2-5
d_gene: .
CDR3nt: TGCAGCGGGAACATACGGGGGGAGACCCAGTACTTC
CDR3aa: CSGNIRGETQYF

v_gene: TRBV14
abundance: .
j_gene: TRBJ2-1
d_gene: .
CDR3nt: TGTGCCAGCAGCCAAGAATGGCAGTACAATGAGCAGTTCTTC
CDR3aa: CASSQEWQYNEQFF

v_gene: TRBV3-1
abundance: few
j_gene: TRBJ2-7
d_gene: TRBD2
CDR3nt: TGTGCCAGCAGCCAAGATAGTCATGGACTAGTCGACCACGAGCAGTACTTC
CDR3aa: CASSQDSHGLVDHEQYF

v_gene: TRBV27
abundance: few
j_gene: TRBJ2-5
d_gene: .
CDR3nt: TGTGCCAGCAGTCCGAGGCCTAGCAACCAAGAGACCCACTACTTC
CDR3aa: CASSPRPSNQETHYF

v_gene: TRBV7-9
abundance: .
j_gene: TRBJ2-2
d_gene: .
CDR3nt: TGTGCCAGCAGCTTAGCAGCCCGAGGCCTCCTTTACGCGAACACCGGGGAGCTGTTTTTT
CDR3aa: CASSLAARGLLYANTGELFF

v_gene: TRBV4-2
abundance: few
j_gene: TRBJ2-7
d_gene: TRBD2
CDR3nt: TGTGCCAGCAGCCAGTTTTCTAGCGGATCCTACGAGCAGTACTTC
CDR3aa: CASSQFSSGSYEQYF

v_gene: TRBV7-9
abundance: few
j_gene: TRBJ2-1
d_gene: TRBD1
CDR3nt: TGTGCCAGCAGCTTAGGGTCCAACAGGACAGGGCATGAGCAGTTCTTC
CDR3aa: CASSLGSNRTGHEQFF

v_gene: TRBV29-1
abundance: few
j_gene: TRBJ1-2
d_gene: TRBD1
CDR3nt: TGCAGCGTCCGGGACAGCCAATTCGTAAACTATGGCTACACCTTC
CDR3aa: CSVRDSQFVNYGYTF

v_gene: TRBV29-1
abundance: many
j_gene: TRBJ2-1
d_gene: TRBD2
CDR3nt: TGCAGCGTGAGCGGGGGGGCCTACAATGAGCAGTTCTTC
CDR3aa: CSVSGGAYNEQFF

v_gene: TRBV11-3
abundance: few
j_gene: TRBJ2-2
d_gene: .
CDR3nt: TGTGCCAGCAGCTTGGACTCTAAAGGCGGGGAGCTGTTTTTT
CDR3aa: CASSLDSKGGELFF

v_gene: TRBV11-2
abundance: .
j_gene: TRBJ2-5
d_gene: .
CDR3nt: TGTGCCAGCGCTGCAGGAGAGACCCAGTACTTC
CDR3aa: CASAAGETQYF

v_gene: TRBV20-1
abundance: .
j_gene: TRBJ2-1
d_gene: TRBD1
CDR3nt: TGCAGTGCTGTGGGACAGCTCAATGAGCAGTTCTTC
CDR3aa: CSAVGQLNEQFF

v_gene: TRBV4-3
abundance: few
j_gene: TRBJ2-7
d_gene: TRBD1
CDR3nt: TGTGCCAGCAGCCAAGATCGAGGACAGGCCTACGAGCAGTACTTC
CDR3aa: CASSQDRGQAYEQYF

v_gene: TRBV5-1
abundance: once
j_gene: TRBJ1-1
d_gene: .
CDR3nt: TGCGCCAGCAGCTCCGGGACGATTGGCACTGAAGCTTTCTTT
CDR3aa: CASSSGTIGTEAFF

v_gene: TRBV28
abundance: .
j_gene: TRBJ2-5
d_gene: .
CDR3nt: TGTGCCAGCAGCTCAATAAACAGGGACCAAGAGACCCAGTACTTC
CDR3aa: CASSSINRDQETQYF

v_gene: TRBV4-3
abundance: .
j_gene: TRBJ2-2
d_gene: TRBD2
CDR3nt: TGCGCCAGCAGCCCACGAACTAGCGGGAAAACCGGGGAGCTGTTTTTT
CDR3aa: CASSPRTSGKTGELFF

v_gene: TRBV4-3
abundance: .
j_gene: TRBJ1-1
d_gene: .
CDR3nt: TGCGCCAGCAGCCATGGACGGGGCGAAGCTTTCTTT
CDR3aa: CASSHGRGEAFF

v_gene: TRBV12-3/TRBV12-4
abundance: few
j_gene: TRBJ2-5
d_gene: .
CDR3nt: TGTGCCAGCATTCACCAAGGGACCCAGTACTTC
CDR3aa: CASIHQGTQYF

v_gene: TRBV9
abundance: few
j_gene: TRBJ2-1
d_gene: TRBD2
CDR3nt: TGTGCCAGCAGCGTCAGAACGGGACTAGCGTTGAATGAGCAGTTCTTC
CDR3aa: CASSVRTGLALNEQFF

v_gene: TRBV28
abundance: few
j_gene: TRBJ2-7
d_gene: .
CDR3nt: TGTGCCAGCATCTCGGCGGGCAGATTGAACGAGCAGTACTTC
CDR3aa: CASISAGRLNEQYF

v_gene: TRBV28
abundance: few
j_gene: TRBJ1-5
d_gene: .
CDR3nt: TGTGCCAGCAGTGCCTCCTTGGCGGGTAGCAATCAGCCCCAGCATTTT
CDR3aa: CASSASLAGSNQPQHF

v_gene: TRBV20-1
abundance: few
j_gene: TRBJ2-4
d_gene: .
CDR3nt: TGCAGTGCTCGGGACCGCCTAAAAAACATTCAGTACTTC
CDR3aa: CSARDRLKNIQYF

v_gene: TRBV7-9
abundance: many
j_gene: TRBJ1-4
d_gene: .
CDR3nt: TGTGCCAGCAGCTCAAACAGGGTTCCCAATGAAAAACTGTTTTTT
CDR3aa: CASSSNRVPNEKLFF

v_gene: TRBV5-5
abundance: .
j_gene: TRBJ2-7
d_gene: TRBD2
CDR3nt: TGTGCCAGTGCGGGAGAATCCTACGAGCAGTACTTC
CDR3aa: CASAGESYEQYF

v_gene: TRBV20-1
abundance: once
j_gene: TRBJ1-2
d_gene: .
CDR3nt: TGCAGTGCTAGAGGTCAGGCTAACTATGGCTACACCTTC
CDR3aa: CSARGQANYGYTF

v_gene: TRBV20-1
abundance: few
j_gene: TRBJ1-2
d_gene: .
CDR3nt: TGCAGTGCTAGTGTCAACTATGGCTACACCTTC
CDR3aa: CSASVNYGYTF

v_gene: TRBV27
abundance: .
j_gene: TRBJ2-7
d_gene: .
CDR3nt: TGTGCCGGCAGTTTAGGACAGTTCTACGAGCAGTACTTC
CDR3aa: CAGSLGQFYEQYF

v_gene: TRBV3-1
abundance: few
j_gene: TRBJ2-3
d_gene: TRBD2
CDR3nt: TGTGCCAGCAGCCAATACCCTTCTAGCGGGGGGGCCACAGATACGCAGTATTTT
CDR3aa: CASSQYPSSGGATDTQYF

v_gene: TRBV20-1
abundance: few
j_gene: TRBJ2-7
d_gene: TRBD2
CDR3nt: TGCAGTGGCTCTAGCGGGACCTACGAGCAGTACTTC
CDR3aa: CSGSSGTYEQYF

v_gene: TRBV9
abundance: .
j_gene: TRBJ2-7
d_gene: .
CDR3nt: TGTGCCAGCAGTCCGACCTGGGGGGACGGGGGCTACGAGCAGTACTTC
CDR3aa: CASSPTWGDGGYEQYF

v_gene: TRBV7-2
abundance: many
j_gene: TRBJ1-1
d_gene: TRBD1
CDR3nt: TGTGCCAGCAGCTCCAGTCGACAGGGGAACACTGAAGCTTTCTTT
CDR3aa: CASSSSRQGNTEAFF